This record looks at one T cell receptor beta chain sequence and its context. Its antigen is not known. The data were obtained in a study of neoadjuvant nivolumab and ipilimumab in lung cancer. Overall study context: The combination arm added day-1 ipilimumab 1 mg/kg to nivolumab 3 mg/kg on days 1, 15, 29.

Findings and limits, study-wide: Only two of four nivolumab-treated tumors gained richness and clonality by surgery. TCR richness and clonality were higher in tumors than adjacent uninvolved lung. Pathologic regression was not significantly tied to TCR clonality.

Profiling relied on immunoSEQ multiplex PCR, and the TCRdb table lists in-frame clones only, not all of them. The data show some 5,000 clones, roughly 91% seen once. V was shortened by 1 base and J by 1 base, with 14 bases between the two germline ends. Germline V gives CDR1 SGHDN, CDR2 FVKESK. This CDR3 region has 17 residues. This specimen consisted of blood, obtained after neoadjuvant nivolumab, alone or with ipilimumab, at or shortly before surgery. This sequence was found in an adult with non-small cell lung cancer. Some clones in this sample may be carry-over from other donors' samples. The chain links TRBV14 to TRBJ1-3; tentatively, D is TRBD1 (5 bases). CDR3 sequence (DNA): TGTGCCAGCAGCCAAGTTGGACACCTGTTTTCTGGAAACACCATATATTTT. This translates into CASSQVGHLFSGNTIYF.